The 25 T cell receptor beta chains below all came from one sample that was sequenced in a study of T cells after yellow fever vaccination. One entry per CDR3 protein, called by TCRdb with MiXCR from the 5' RACE reads. The data show fewer than 400,000 distinct CDR3 sequences, under 7.5% seen once. This sample comprised PBMCs, obtained 5 days after the yellow fever booster vaccination. The receptor source for this set is a man under 40 who received the YFV17D yellow fever vaccine.

This clonotype was found once. The V gene is TRBV21-1, the J gene TRBJ2-4. TRBV21-1 is noted as a pseudogene. The CDR3 is 13 amino acids. The CDR3 DNA is TGTGCCAGCAGCAACGGGCAGTTGAACATTCAGTACTTC. Its protein product is CASSNGQLNIQYF.

The table lists this clonotype with many counts. J is TRBJ1-5 and V is TRBV6-1; maybe TRBD1 (5 bases). CDR3 length: 15 residues. Trimming removed 5 bases at V and 2 bases at J, with 13 bases between. Per the germline V gene, CDR1 is MNHNS and CDR2 is SASEGT. CDR3 bases: TGTGCCAGCAGTCCGGGGCTACTCGGCAATCAGCCCCAGCATTTT. Amino acids: CASSPGLLGNQPQHF.

There are a few counts of this clonotype. The V and J genes are TRBV19 and TRBJ2-6; no clear D. The V gene lost 5 bases and the J gene lost 4 bases, with 3 bases spanning the gap. Germline loops: CDR1 LNHDA, CDR2 SQIVND (reference sequence). This CDR3 is built from 12 residues. Here the CDR3 reads CASSVGANVLTF. The CDR3 DNA is TGTGCCAGTAGTGTGGGGGCCAACGTCCTGACTTTC.

Many counts were recorded for this clonotype. This chain joins TRBV9 and TRBJ1-2; D is possibly TRBD1 (6 bases). The CDR3 sequence is 11 residues long. The germline V and J ends were trimmed by 3 bases and 6 bases, with 6 bases remaining between them. Germline V lookup: CDR1 SGDLS, CDR2 YYNGEE. The chain's CDR3 is CASSDRDGYTF. The CDR3 bases are TGTGCCAGCAGCGACAGGGATGGCTACACCTTC.

Many counts were recorded for this clonotype. In nucleotides, the CDR3 is TGCGCCAGCAGCTTGGCTTCGGGAGGGATATACGAGCAGTACTTC. The encoded protein is CASSLASGGIYEQYF. The chain recombines TRBV5-1 with TRBJ2-7, with 8 nucleotides matching TRBD2. This CDR3 contains 15 residues. The V gene's germline CDR1 is SGHRS and CDR2 YFSETQ. Germline trimming cut 0 bases from V and 4 bases from J; bases unmatched to any gene: 6.

This clonotype has more than one count but fewer than ten. V gene TRBV30 combines with J gene TRBJ2-1; D could derive from TRBD1 or TRBD2 (6 bases each). The CDR3 is 15 residues long. Germline V gene lookup returns CDR1 GTSNPN and CDR2 SVGIG (reference sequence). Trimming left V 3 bases short and J 9 bases short, with 21 bases between. CDR3 loop: CAWSPLGGGGGEQFF. The CDR3, as DNA: TGTGCCTGGAGCCCCCTAGGAGGAGGGGGAGGTGAGCAGTTCTTC.

This clonotype was seen at least ten times. The rearrangement joins TRBV15 to TRBJ2-7; 8 bases map to TRBD1. J was trimmed by 3 bases and V by 0 bases; bases with no gene match: 4. The germline gives CDR1 LNHNV, CDR2 YYDKDF (reference sequence). The CDR3 is 15 amino acids. The CDR3 nucleotides are TGTGCCACCAGCAGAGATCCCGGGACAGGCTACGAGCAGTACTTC. Protein: CATSRDPGTGYEQYF.

This clonotype was seen repeatedly, ten times or more. This chain uses TRBV28 with TRBJ2-7; 8 bases map to TRBD2. Germline lookup yields CDR1 MDHEN and CDR2 SYDVKM. This CDR3 spans 16 amino acids. V trimming: 6 bases; J trimming: 2 bases; junction bases outside the gene matches: 12. This CDR3 reads CASSPPRTSPPYEQYF. In nucleotides, the CDR3 is TGTGCCAGCAGCCCTCCCCGGACTAGCCCTCCCTACGAGCAGTACTTC.

This clonotype came up a few times. This chain joins TRBV9 and TRBJ2-1; 9 bases are a match to TRBD1. Germline CDR1 is SGDLS and CDR2 is YYNGEE. Trimming removed 4 bases from V and 2 bases from J; junction bases left unmatched: 7. The CDR3 sequence is 16 residues long. The CDR3 protein is CASSRGGQGPYNEQFF. The DNA of the CDR3 is TGTGCCAGCAGCAGAGGGGGACAGGGCCCCTACAATGAGCAGTTCTTC.

The chain joins TRBV6-1 to TRBJ2-1; D tentatively fits TRBD1 or TRBD2 (6 bases each). V lost 6 bases, J lost 2 bases, and 20 bases lay in between. The CDR3 is made up of 17 amino acids. Germline lookup yields CDR1 MNHNS and CDR2 SASEGT. The CDR3 loop reads CASSTHGGGGTYNEQFF. CDR3 DNA: TGTGCCAGCAGCACCCACGGTGGGGGCGGGACCTACAATGAGCAGTTCTTC.

In this sample, this clonotype turned up a few times. The genes are TRBV18 and TRBJ2-7; D is possibly TRBD2 (5 bases). CDR1 and CDR2 (germline): KGHSH, LQKENI. V lost 0 bases, J lost 5 bases, and 8 bases lay in between. This CDR3 has 13 residues. CDR3 in DNA: TGTGCCAGCTCACCACCAGGACTCCACGAGCAGTACTTC. Translation gives CASSPPGLHEQYF.

This chain links TRBV28 with TRBJ2-1, with a tentative D call TRBD2 (6 bases). CDR1 MDHEN and CDR2 SYDVKM come from the germline V gene. This CDR3 is built from 15 residues. Trimming shortened V by 5 bases and J by 5 bases, and 16 bases separated the two germline ends. The CDR3 DNA sequence: TGTGCCAGCAGTCGGTGGGAAGCGGGCAACAATGAGCAGTTCTTC. Amino acid sequence: CASSRWEAGNNEQFF.

The chain joins TRBV4-3 to TRBJ2-7; D is ambiguous. There are 15 residues in the CDR3. With 0 bases removed from V and 3 bases from J, the gap between germline ends came to 12 bases. The germline V gene encodes CDR1 LGHNA and CDR2 YSLEER. The CDR3 protein is CASSQDISFYYEQYF. CDR3 sequence (DNA): TGCGCCAGCAGCCAAGATATAAGTTTCTACTACGAGCAGTACTTC.

This clonotype was detected many times. CDR3 coding DNA: TGTGCCATCAGTATTGGACAGAAAGAGACCCAGTACTTC. This gives the protein CAISIGQKETQYF. The chain has TRBV10-3 and TRBJ2-5, with TRBD1 as a possible D gene (6 bases). Germline CDR1 ENHRY, CDR2 SYGVKD. Trimming pared 5 bases from V and 3 bases from J, leaving 10 bases between. This CDR3 is built from 13 residues.

CDR3 region: CSARIPGTHEQYF. The CDR3 DNA is TGCAGTGCTAGAATCCCAGGTACCCACGAGCAGTACTTC. The genes are TRBV20-1 and TRBJ2-7; no definite D call. The V gene lost 2 bases and the J gene lost 5 bases, with 13 bases spanning the gap. Germline CDR1 DFQATT, CDR2 SNEGSKA (reference sequence). The CDR3 length is 13 residues.

The rearrangement joins TRBV20-1 to TRBJ2-1, with 9 bases identical to TRBD2. The CDR3 has 15 amino acids. The germline V gene encodes CDR1 DFQATT and CDR2 SNEGSKA (reference sequence). Trimming cost V 2 bases and J 8 bases; bases outside gene matches: 10. The CDR3 loop reads CSARRAAGGLDEQFF. The CDR3 DNA sequence: TGCAGTGCTAGACGCGCGGCGGGAGGGCTGGATGAGCAGTTCTTC.

This clonotype came up a few times. The V and J genes are TRBV6-1 and TRBJ2-1; TRBD1 agrees at 12 bases. Germline CDR1 reads MNHNS; CDR2 reads SASEGT. V shed 4 bases and J 9 bases; nucleotides not matched to a gene: 7. The CDR3 runs 15 residues. CDR3 coding DNA: TGTGCCAGCAGTGGGGGACAGGGGGCGCCCGGTGAGCAGTTCTTC. Amino acids: CASSGGQGAPGEQFF.

This chain links TRBV6-2 or TRBV6-3 with TRBJ1-5; D remains ambiguous. The CDR3 extends over 14 amino acids. In germline, CDR1 is MNHEY, CDR2 SVGEGT. The V gene lost 0 bases and the J gene lost 9 bases, with 12 bases spanning the gap. This CDR3 is CASSYSRAVGPQHF. Here the CDR3 DNA reads TGTGCCAGCAGTTACTCGAGGGCGGTAGGGCCCCAGCATTTT.

V and J are TRBV6-1 and TRBJ2-2, with D possibly being TRBD1 (6 bases). This CDR3 contains 14 residues. Trimming removed 7 bases at V and 4 bases at J, with 13 bases between. Per the germline V gene, CDR1 is MNHNS and CDR2 is SASEGT. The chain's CDR3 is CASTGQPATGELFF. As DNA, the CDR3 is TGTGCCAGCACGGGACAACCGGCCACCGGGGAGCTGTTTTTT.

J is TRBJ1-3 and V is TRBV3-1; D remains ambiguous. This CDR3 is 16 amino acids long. The germline CDR1 and CDR2 sequences are LGHDT and YNNKEL (reference sequence). Trimming removed 4 bases at V and 3 bases at J, with 16 bases between. CDR3 sequence reads: CASSPMVSGGGNTIYF. CDR3 DNA: TGTGCCAGCAGCCCCATGGTCTCGGGAGGTGGAAACACCATATATTTT.

This clonotype showed up many times. V is TRBV27 and J is TRBJ2-1; TRBD1 is a possible D gene (6 bases). This CDR3 region has 14 residues. The ends were cut back, 5 bases at V and 7 bases at J, with 15 bases in the middle. CDR1 is MNHEY, CDR2 SMNVEV, per germline (reference sequence). CDR3 sequence: CASSLRTAANEQFF. The CDR3 DNA follows: TGTGCCAGCAGTCTGCGGACAGCGGCTAATGAGCAGTTCTTC.

This clonotype was observed many times. This chain links TRBV20-1 with TRBJ1-2; D ambiguous. Trimming took 4 bases from V and 8 from J, leaving 2 bases between them. CDR1 and CDR2 (germline): DFQATT, SNEGSKA (reference sequence). The CDR3 extends over 8 amino acids. CDR3 sequence: CSAIGYTF. In DNA, the CDR3 is TGCAGTGCTATCGGCTACACCTTC.

The table lists this clonotype with many counts. The rearrangement uses TRBV12-3 or TRBV12-4 and TRBJ2-3; TRBD2 is a possible D gene (6 bases). V lost 7 bases, J lost 1 base, and 15 bases lay in between. This CDR3 has 15 residues. CDR3: CASTKTGSRTDTQYF. CDR3 nucleotides: TGTGCCAGCACCAAGACCGGGAGCCGCACAGATACGCAGTATTTT.

The gene calls are TRBV29-1 and TRBJ2-5; D is possibly TRBD2 (5 bases). This CDR3 spans 13 amino acids. The germline V and J ends were trimmed by 5 bases and 1 base, with 11 bases remaining between them. Per germline, CDR1 SQVTM and CDR2 ANQGSEA. The CDR3 DNA sequence: TGCAGCGTTTCGGCGGGTCTCCAAGAGACCCAGTACTTC. Protein product: CSVSAGLQETQYF.

This clonotype was seen a handful of times. The V call is TRBV5-1, the J call TRBJ2-2; 12 bases are a match to TRBD1. CDR1 and CDR2 from the germline V gene are SGHRS and YFSETQ. CDR3 length: 15 amino acids. V shed 4 bases, J shed 5 bases, and the junction held 3 bases outside the gene matches. CDR3 amino acids: CASSKGQGATGELFF. CDR3 DNA: TGCGCCAGCAGCAAGGGACAGGGGGCTACCGGGGAGCTGTTTTTT.